This TCR beta chain came from a study of human T cells and chemical hapten exposure. Study overall: Patients, mostly women, had alopecia areata, alopecia totalis or alopecia universalis. Overall study results and limits: Compared with pre-sensitization or healthy control sets, expanded TCRs clustered more.

Time point of the sample: patch test 2, 6 weeks after DPC sensitization. The treatment was: therapeutic diphenylcyclopropenone sensitization with weekly scalp DPC. Donors, patients with alopecia ranging from 18 to 70 years old and judged suitable for DPC, provided samples. CDR1 MNHNS and CDR2 SASEGT come from the germline V gene. Trimming removed 3 bases at V and 1 base at J, with 7 bases between. CDR3 length: 14 residues. Each cDNA molecule in the library carried unique molecular identifiers. Each CDR3 protein is one row after TCRdb ran MiXCR on the RACE reads. The data show tens of thousands of distinct CDR3 sequences, 6.6% seen once. This clonotype was found many times. Its antigen is currently unknown.

Here the sequenced sample was whole blood, taken in connection with sensitization to the hapten diphenylcyclopropenone (DPC). The chain couples TRBV6-1 to TRBJ1-5; no clear D gene. This clonotype originated in a woman aged 30 to 39 with alopecia areata. Some clones in this sample may be carry-over from other donors' samples. The CDR3 region is CASSDPRSNQPQHF. The CDR3 DNA sequence: TGTGCCAGCAGTGATCCAAGAAGCAATCAGCCCCAGCATTTT.